This T cell receptor (beta chain) was sequenced for a study of blood T cell repertoires in COVID-19. The study assigned cohorts using participant-reported clinical history. For recovered donors of Cohort 3, there were two negative PCRs, clearance, or symptom resolution. A single count supports this clone. Data came from immunoSEQ multiplex PCR; TCRdb stores just in-frame clones and leaves some out. The table includes approximately 310,000 clones, about nine tenths detected once. Germline values: CDR1 LNHDA, CDR2 SQIVND (reference sequence). V trimming: 5 bases; J trimming: 0 bases; junction bases outside the gene matches: 4. CDR3 size: 16 residues.

The chain combines TRBV19 with TRBJ1-6; 7 bases fit TRBD1. The sample was PBMCs or T cells enriched from blood (not recorded which). This TCR was recovered from a man aged 55 to 69 who had recovered from COVID-19. CDR3 sequence: CASSDRDSSYNSPLHF. CDR3 coding DNA: TGTGCCAGTAGTGACCGGGACAGCTCCTATAATTCACCCCTCCACTTT.